This entry describes one T cell receptor (beta chain). A much larger clonotype is one base distant, so this may be a read error. TCRdb independently ran MiXCR on the multiplex PCR reads; one entry per CDR3 protein. The sample yields under 150,000 distinct CDR3 sequences, 21% seen once. This sample is part of a study of breast tumors, draining lymph nodes, adjacent tissues. Breast cancer patients provided tissue from their axillary draining lymph nodes. There are 15 residues in the CDR3. V was pared by 4 bases and J by 4 bases, with 15 bases between. The chain joins TRBV12-3 or TRBV12-4 to TRBJ2-3; D is uncertain. Sample: axillary lymph node tissue. This sequence originates from a female donor with breast cancer. Some clones in this sample may be carry-over from other donors' samples. CDR3 sequence: CASSYHGRSSDTQYF. The CDR3 nucleotides read TGTGCCAGCAGTTATCACGGAAGGTCTTCAGATACGCAGTATTTT.